These 2 T cell receptor beta chains share one sample of origin, sequenced in a study of glioma-infiltrating T cells. Using RNA template, CDR3s of TCR alpha and beta were amplified with iRepertoire arm-PCR. TCRdb recomputed calls from the multiplex PCR reads with MiXCR, one row per CDR3 protein. The repertoire holds 300,000 to 450,000 distinct CDR3 sequences, with around 45% as singletons. Sequencing used glioma tissue, nonneoplastic brain tissue, or PBMCs (not recorded which). These receptors came from a human donor with low-grade glioma or glioblastoma, undergoing nonglioma brain surgery, or in good health (not recorded which).

This clonotype showed up just a few times. A read error may explain this, as a much larger clone is one base away. The chain carries TRBV6-5 and TRBJ2-1; the D is unclear. V was pared by 4 bases and J by 5 bases, with 15 bases between. This CDR3 contains 15 residues. Germline-derived CDR1 and CDR2 are MNHEY and SVGAGI. CDR3 DNA: TGTGCCAGCAGTTTTACCGGACCGATCCACAATGAGCAGTTCTTC. This gives the protein CASSFTGPIHNEQFF.

This clonotype was seen many times. The chain combines TRBV27 with TRBJ2-2; 8 bases match TRBD2. The CDR3 is 18 residues long. Trimming removed 5 bases from V and 5 bases from J; junction bases left unmatched: 16. CDR1 is MNHEY, CDR2 SMNVEV, per germline (reference sequence). CDR3 coding DNA: TGTGCCAGCAGTCCTCACTTTTCTGGACTAGCCGAGACCGGGGAGCTGTTTTTT. Encoded protein: CASSPHFSGLAETGELFF.